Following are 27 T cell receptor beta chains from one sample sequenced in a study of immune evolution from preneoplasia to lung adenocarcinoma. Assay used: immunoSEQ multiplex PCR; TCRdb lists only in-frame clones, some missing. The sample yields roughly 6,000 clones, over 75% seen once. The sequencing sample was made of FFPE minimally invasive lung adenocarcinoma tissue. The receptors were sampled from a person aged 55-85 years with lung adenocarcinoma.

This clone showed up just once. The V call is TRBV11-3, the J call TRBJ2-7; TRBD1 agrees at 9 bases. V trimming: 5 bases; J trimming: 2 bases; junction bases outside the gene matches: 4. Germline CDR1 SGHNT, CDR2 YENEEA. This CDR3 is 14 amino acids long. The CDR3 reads CASSPGTGTYEQYF. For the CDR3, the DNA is TGTGCCAGCAGCCCCGGGACAGGGACCTACGAGCAGTACTTC.

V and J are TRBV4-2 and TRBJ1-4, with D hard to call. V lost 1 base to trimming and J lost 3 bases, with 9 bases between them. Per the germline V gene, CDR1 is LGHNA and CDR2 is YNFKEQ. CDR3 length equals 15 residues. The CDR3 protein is CASSQASPANEKLFF. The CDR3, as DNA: TGTGCCAGCAGCCAAGCGAGCCCGGCTAATGAAAAACTGTTTTTT.

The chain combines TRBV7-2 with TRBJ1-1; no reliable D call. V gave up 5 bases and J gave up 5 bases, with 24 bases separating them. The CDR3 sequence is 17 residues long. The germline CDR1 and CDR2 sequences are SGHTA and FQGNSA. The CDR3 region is CASSHSWLKQPGTEAFF. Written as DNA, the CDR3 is TGTGCCAGCAGCCATTCGTGGCTAAAGCAGCCCGGGACTGAAGCTTTCTTT.

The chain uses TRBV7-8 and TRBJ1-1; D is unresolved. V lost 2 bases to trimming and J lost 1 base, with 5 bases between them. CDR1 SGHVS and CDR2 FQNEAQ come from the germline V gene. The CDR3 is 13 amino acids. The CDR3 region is CASSLSRNTEAFF. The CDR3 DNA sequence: TGTGCCAGCAGCTTATCCAGGAACACTGAAGCTTTCTTT.

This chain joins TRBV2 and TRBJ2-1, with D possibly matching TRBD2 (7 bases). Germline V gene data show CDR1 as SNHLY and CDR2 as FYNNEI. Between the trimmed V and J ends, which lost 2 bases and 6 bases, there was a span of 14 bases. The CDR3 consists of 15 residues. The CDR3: CASSEIGGASNEQFF. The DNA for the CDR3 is TGTGCCAGCAGTGAAATAGGGGGGGCCAGCAATGAGCAGTTCTTC.

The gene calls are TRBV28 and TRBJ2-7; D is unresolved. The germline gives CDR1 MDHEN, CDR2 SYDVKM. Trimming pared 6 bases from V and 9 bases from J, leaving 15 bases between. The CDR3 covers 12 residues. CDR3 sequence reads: CASSNPDKRQYF. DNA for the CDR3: TGTGCCAGCAGCAACCCCGACAAGAGGCAGTACTTC.

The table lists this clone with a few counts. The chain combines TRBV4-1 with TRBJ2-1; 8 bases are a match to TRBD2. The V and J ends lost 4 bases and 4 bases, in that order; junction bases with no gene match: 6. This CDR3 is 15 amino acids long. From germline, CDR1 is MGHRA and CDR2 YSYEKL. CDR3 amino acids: CASSPGLAGYNEQFF. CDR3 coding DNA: TGCGCCAGCAGCCCCGGACTAGCCGGGTACAATGAGCAGTTCTTC.

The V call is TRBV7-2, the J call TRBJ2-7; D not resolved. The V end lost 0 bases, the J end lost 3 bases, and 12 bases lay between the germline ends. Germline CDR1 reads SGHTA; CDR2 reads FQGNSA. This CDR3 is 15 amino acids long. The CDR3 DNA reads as TGTGCCAGCAGCTTAGCCTCGACCAATTACTACGAGCAGTACTTC. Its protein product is CASSLASTNYYEQYF.

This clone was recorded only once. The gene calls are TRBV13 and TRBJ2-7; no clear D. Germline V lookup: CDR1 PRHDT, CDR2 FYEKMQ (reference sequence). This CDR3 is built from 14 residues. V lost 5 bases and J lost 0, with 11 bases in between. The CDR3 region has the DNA TGTGCCAGCAGCCCTGGACGGGCCTCCTACGAGCAGTACTTC. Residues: CASSPGRASYEQYF.

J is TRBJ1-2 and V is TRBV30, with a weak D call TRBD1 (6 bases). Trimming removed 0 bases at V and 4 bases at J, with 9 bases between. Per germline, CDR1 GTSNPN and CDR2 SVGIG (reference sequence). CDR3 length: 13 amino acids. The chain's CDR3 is CAWSVQGGYGYTF. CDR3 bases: TGTGCCTGGAGTGTACAGGGAGGCTATGGCTACACCTTC.

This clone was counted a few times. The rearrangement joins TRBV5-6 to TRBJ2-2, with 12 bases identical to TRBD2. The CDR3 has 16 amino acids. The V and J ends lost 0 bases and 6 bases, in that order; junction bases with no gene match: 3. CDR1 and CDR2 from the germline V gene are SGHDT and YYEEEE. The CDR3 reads CASSLVLAGGSGELFF. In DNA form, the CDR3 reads TGTGCCAGCAGCTTGGTCCTAGCGGGAGGGTCCGGGGAGCTGTTTTTT.

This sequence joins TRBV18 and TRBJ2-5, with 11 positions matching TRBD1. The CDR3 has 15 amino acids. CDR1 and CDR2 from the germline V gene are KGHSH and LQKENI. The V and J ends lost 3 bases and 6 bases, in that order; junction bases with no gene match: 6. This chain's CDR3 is CASSPGQGAGQTQYF. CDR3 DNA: TGTGCCAGCTCACCCGGACAGGGGGCTGGTCAGACCCAGTACTTC.

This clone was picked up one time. CDR3 amino acids: CASSTRGGYSNQPQHF. The CDR3 DNA reads TGTGCCAGCAGTACCCGGGGCGGGTATAGCAATCAGCCCCAGCATTTT. The rearrangement uses TRBV5-6 and TRBJ1-5; a weak D match, TRBD1 (5 bases). Trimming shortened V by 5 bases and J by 0 bases, and 15 bases separated the two germline ends. Germline V gene data show CDR1 as SGHDT and CDR2 as YYEEEE. This CDR3 is built from 16 residues.

The CDR3 DNA reads as TGTGCCAGCAGCTTACTCTATCCGGGACCCAAGGGGGGCTACACCTTC. Translated, it gives CASSLLYPGPKGGYTF. V gene TRBV7-8 combines with J gene TRBJ1-2, with D possibly matching TRBD1 (5 bases). Germline CDR1 SGHVS, CDR2 FQNEAQ. V dropped 2 bases and J dropped 8 bases, with 21 bases sitting between them. The CDR3 spans 16 residues.

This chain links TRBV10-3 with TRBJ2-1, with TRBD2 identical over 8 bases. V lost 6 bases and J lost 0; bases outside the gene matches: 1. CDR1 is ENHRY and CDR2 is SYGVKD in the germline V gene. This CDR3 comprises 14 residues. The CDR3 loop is CAIRSGSSYNEQFF. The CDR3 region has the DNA TGTGCCATCAGAAGCGGGAGCTCCTACAATGAGCAGTTCTTC.

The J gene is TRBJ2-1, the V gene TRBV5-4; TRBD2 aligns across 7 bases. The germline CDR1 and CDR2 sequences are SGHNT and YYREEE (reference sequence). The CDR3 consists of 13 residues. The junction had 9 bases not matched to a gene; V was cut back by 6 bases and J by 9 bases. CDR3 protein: CASKVGGGIEQFF. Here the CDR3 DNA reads TGTGCCAGCAAGGTCGGCGGGGGAATTGAGCAGTTCTTC.

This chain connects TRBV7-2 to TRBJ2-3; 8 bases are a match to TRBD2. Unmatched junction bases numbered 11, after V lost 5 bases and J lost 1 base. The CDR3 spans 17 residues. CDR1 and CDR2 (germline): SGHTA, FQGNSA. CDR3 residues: CASSISLGLAGTDTQYF. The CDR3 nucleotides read TGTGCCAGCAGCATCTCCCTAGGACTAGCTGGCACAGATACGCAGTATTTT.

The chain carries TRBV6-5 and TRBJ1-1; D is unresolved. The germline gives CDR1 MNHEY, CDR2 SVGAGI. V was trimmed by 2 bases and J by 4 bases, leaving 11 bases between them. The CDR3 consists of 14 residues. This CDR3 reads CASSYTGRITEAFF. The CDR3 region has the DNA TGTGCCAGCAGTTACACCGGAAGGATCACTGAAGCTTTCTTT.

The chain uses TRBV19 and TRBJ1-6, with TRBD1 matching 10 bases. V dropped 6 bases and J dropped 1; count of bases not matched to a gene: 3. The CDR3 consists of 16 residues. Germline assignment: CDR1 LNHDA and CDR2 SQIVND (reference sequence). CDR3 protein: CASSGQGGSYNSPLHF. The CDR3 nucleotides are TGTGCCAGTAGCGGACAGGGGGGATCCTATAATTCACCCCTCCACTTT.

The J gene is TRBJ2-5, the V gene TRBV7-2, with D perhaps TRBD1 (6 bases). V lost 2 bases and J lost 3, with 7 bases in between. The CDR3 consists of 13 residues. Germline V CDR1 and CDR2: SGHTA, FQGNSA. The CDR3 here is CASSLNREETQYF. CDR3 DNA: TGTGCCAGCAGCTTAAACAGGGAAGAGACCCAGTACTTC.

The CDR3, as DNA: TGTGCCAGCAGTGAAGCGAGTTCGGGGACAGGGGCCAACGTCCTGACTTTC. The encoded protein is CASSEASSGTGANVLTF. V gene TRBV2 combines with J gene TRBJ2-6; a possible D gene is TRBD1 (6 bases). CDR1 is SNHLY, CDR2 FYNNEI, per germline. V lost 0 bases to trimming and J lost 4 bases, with 13 bases between them. The CDR3 consists of 17 residues.

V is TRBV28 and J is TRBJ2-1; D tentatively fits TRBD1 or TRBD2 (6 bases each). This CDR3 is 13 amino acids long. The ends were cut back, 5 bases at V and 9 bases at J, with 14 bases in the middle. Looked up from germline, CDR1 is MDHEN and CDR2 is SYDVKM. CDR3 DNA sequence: TGTGCCAGCAGTCCTGGGGGGCCGGGTGAGCAGTTCTTC. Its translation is CASSPGGPGEQFF.

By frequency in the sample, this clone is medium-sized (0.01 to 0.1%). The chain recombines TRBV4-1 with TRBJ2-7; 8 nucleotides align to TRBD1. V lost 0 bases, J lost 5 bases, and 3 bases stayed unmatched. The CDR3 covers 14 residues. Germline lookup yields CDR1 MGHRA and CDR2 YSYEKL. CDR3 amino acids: CASSQEDRDHEQYF. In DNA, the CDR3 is TGCGCCAGCAGCCAAGAGGACAGGGACCACGAGCAGTACTTC.

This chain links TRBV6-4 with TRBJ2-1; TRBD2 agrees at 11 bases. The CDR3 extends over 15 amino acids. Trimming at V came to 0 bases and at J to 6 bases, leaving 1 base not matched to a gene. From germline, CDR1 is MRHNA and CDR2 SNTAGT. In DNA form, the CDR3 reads TGTGCCAGCAGTGACTCTAGCGGGGGGGCCAATGAGCAGTTCTTC. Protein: CASSDSSGGANEQFF.

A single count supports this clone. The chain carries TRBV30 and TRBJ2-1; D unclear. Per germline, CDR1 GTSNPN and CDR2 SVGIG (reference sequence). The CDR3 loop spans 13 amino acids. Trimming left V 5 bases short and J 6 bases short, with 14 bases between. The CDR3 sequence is CAWSPSVRNEQFF. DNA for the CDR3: TGTGCCTGGTCCCCCAGCGTTCGCAATGAGCAGTTCTTC.

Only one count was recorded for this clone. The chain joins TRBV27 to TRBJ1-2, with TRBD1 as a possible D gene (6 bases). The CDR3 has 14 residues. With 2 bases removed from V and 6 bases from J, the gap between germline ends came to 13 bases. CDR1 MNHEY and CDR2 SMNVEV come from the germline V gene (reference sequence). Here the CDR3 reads CASSLTQGFNGYTF. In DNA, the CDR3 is TGTGCCAGCAGTTTAACGCAGGGGTTCAATGGCTACACCTTC.

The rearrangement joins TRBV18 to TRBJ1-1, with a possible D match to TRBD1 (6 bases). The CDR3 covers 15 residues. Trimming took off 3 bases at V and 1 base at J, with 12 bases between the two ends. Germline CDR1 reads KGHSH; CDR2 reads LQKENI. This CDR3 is CASSPSTGTNTEAFF. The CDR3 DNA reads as TGTGCCAGCTCACCTTCTACAGGGACGAACACTGAAGCTTTCTTT.